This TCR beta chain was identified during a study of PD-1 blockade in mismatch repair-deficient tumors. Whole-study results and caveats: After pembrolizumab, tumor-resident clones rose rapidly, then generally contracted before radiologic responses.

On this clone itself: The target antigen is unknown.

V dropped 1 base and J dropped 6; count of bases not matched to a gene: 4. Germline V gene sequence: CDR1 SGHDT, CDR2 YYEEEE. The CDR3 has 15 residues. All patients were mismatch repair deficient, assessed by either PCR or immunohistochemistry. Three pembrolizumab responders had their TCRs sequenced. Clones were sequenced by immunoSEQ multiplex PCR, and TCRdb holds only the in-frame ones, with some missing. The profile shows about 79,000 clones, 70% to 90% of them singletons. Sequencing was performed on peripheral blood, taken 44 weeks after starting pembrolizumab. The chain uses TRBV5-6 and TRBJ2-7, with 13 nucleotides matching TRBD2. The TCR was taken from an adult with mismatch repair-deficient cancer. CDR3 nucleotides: TGTGCCAGCAGCTTGTCCGGGACTAGCGGGACCGAGCAGTACTTC. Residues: CASSLSGTSGTEQYF.